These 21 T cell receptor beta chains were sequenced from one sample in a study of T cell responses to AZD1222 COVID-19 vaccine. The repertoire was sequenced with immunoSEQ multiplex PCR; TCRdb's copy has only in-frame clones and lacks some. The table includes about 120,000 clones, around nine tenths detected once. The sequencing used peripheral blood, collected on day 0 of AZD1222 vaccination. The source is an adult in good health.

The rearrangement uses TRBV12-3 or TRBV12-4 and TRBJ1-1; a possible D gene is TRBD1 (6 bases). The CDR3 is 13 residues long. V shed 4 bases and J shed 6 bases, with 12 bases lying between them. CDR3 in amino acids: CASSSRGQAEAFF. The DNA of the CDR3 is TGTGCCAGCAGTTCTCGGGGGCAGGCTGAAGCTTTCTTT.

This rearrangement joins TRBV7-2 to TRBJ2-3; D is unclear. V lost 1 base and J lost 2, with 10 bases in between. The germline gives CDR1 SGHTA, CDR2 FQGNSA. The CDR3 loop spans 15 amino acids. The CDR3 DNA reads TGTGCCAGCAGCTTAGAAAGCGCGGCCACAGATACGCAGTATTTT. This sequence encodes CASSLESAATDTQYF.

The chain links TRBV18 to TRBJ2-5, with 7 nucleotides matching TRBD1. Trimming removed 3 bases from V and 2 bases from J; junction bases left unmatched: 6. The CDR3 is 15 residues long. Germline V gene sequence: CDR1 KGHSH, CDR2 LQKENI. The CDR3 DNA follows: TGTGCCAGCTCACCCCCGACAGGGTGGCAAGAGACCCAGTACTTC. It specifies CASSPPTGWQETQYF.

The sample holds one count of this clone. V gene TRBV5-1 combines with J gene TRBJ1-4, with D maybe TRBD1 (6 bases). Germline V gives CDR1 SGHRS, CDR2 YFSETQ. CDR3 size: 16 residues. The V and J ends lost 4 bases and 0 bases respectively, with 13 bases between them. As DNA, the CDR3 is TGCGCCAGCAGCATAGGGACACCCGCAACTAATGAAAAACTGTTTTTT. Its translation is CASSIGTPATNEKLFF.

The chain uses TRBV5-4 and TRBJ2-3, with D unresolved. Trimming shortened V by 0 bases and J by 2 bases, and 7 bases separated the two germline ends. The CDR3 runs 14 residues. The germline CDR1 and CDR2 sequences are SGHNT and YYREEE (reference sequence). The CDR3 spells CASSLAMNTDTQYF. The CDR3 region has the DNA TGTGCCAGCAGCTTGGCTATGAACACAGATACGCAGTATTTT.

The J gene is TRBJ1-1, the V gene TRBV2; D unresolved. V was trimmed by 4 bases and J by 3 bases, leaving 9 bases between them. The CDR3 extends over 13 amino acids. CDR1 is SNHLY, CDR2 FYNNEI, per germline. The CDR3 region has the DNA TGTGCCAGCAGTGGCGGCCAAGACACTGAAGCTTTCTTT. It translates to CASSGGQDTEAFF. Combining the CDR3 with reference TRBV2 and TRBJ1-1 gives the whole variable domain EPEVTQTPSHQVTQMGQEVILRCVPISNHLYFYWYRQILGQKVEFLVSFYNNEISEKSEIFDDQFSVERPDGSNFTLKIRSTKLEDSAMYFCASSGGQDTEAFFGQGTRLTVV.

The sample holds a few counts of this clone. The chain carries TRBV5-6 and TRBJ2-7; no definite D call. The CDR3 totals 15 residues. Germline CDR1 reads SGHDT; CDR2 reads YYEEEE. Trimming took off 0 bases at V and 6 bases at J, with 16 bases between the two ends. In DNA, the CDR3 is TGTGCCAGCAGCTTGGTTACAAGGGAATTCCCCGAGCAGTACTTC. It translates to CASSLVTREFPEQYF.

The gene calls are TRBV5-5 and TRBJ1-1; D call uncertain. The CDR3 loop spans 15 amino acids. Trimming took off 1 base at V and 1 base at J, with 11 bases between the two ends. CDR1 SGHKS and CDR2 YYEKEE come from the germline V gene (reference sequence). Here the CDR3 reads CASSLSADPNTEAFF. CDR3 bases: TGTGCCAGCAGCTTGTCCGCAGATCCGAACACTGAAGCTTTCTTT.

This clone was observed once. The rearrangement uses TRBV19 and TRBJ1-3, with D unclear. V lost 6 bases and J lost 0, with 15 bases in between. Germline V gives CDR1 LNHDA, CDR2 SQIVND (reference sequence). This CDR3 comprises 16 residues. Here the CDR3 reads CASSPRAGSSGNTIYF. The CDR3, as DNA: TGTGCCAGTAGCCCACGGGCCGGGAGCTCTGGAAACACCATATATTTT.

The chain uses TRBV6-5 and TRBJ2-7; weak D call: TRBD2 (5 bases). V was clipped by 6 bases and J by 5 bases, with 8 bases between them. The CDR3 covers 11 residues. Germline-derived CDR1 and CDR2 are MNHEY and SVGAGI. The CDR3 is CASRISDEQYF. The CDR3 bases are TGTGCCAGCAGGATTAGCGACGAGCAGTACTTC.

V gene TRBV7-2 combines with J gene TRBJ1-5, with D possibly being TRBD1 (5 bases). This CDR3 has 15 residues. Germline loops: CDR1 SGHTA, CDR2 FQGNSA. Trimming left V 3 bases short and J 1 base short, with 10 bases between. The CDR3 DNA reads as TGTGCCAGCAGCTTCGGGGGGAGGAGCAATCAGCCCCAGCATTTT. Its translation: CASSFGGRSNQPQHF.

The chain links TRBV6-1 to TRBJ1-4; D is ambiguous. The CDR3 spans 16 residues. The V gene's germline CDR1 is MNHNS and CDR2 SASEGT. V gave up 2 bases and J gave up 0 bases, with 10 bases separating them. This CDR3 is CASSEWSRPTNEKLFF. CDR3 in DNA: TGTGCCAGCAGTGAATGGAGCAGACCAACTAATGAAAAACTGTTTTTT.

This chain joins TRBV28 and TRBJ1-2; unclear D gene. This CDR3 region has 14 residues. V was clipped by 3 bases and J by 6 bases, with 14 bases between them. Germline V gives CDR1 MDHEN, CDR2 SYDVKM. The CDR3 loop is CASSFLGPPHGYTF. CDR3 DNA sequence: TGTGCCAGCAGTTTTTTAGGACCCCCCCATGGCTACACCTTC.

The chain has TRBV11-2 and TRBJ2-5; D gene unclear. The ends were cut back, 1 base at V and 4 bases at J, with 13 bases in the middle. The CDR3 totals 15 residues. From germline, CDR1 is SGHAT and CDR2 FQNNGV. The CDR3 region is CASSLGHARSETQYF. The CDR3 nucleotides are TGTGCCAGCAGCTTAGGGCACGCCAGGTCAGAGACCCAGTACTTC.

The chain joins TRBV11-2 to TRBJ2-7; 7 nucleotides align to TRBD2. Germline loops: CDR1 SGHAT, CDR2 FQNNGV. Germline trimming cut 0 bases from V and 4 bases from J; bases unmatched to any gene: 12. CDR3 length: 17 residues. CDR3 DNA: TGTGCCAGCAGCTTAGATGAGTCCAGCGGGATGATATACGAGCAGTACTTC. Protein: CASSLDESSGMIYEQYF.

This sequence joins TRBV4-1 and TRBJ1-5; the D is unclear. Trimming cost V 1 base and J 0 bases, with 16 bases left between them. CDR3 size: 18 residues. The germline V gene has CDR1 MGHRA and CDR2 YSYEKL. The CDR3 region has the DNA TGCGCCAGCAGCCAAGTACAATATCGGGCCGATAGCAATCAGCCCCAGCATTTT. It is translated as CASSQVQYRADSNQPQHF.

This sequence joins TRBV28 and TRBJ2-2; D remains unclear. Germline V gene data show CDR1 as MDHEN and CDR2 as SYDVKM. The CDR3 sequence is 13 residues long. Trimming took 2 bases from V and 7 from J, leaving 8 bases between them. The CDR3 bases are TGTGCCAGCAGTTTACCGGGCTACGGGGAGCTGTTTTTT. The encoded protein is CASSLPGYGELFF.

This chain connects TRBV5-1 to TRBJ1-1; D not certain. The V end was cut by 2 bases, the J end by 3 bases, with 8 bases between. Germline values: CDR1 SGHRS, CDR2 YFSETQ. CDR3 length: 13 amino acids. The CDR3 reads CASSLGPDTEAFF. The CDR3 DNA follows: TGCGCCAGCAGCTTAGGACCTGACACTGAAGCTTTCTTT.

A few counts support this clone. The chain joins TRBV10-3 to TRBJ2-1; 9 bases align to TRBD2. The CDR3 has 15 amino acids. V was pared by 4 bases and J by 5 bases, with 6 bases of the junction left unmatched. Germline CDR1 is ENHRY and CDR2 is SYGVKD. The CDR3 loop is CAISAASGDNNEQFF. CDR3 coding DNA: TGTGCCATCAGTGCTGCTAGCGGGGACAACAATGAGCAGTTCTTC.

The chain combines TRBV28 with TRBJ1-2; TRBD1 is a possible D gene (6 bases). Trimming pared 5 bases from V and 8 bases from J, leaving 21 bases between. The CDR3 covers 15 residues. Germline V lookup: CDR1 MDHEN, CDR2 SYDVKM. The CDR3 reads CASSPSGVGAEGYTF. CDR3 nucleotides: TGTGCCAGCAGTCCATCAGGGGTCGGGGCGGAAGGCTACACCTTC.

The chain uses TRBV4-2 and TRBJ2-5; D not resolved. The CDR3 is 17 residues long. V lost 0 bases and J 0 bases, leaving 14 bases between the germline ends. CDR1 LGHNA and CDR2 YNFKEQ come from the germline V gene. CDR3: CASSQDPQRRYQETQYF. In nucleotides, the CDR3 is TGTGCCAGCAGCCAAGATCCTCAGCGAAGGTACCAAGAGACCCAGTACTTC.